This is a list of T cell receptor beta chains from one sample in a study of blood T cell repertoires in COVID-19. Profiled with immunoSEQ multiplex PCR; TCRdb holds only in-frame clones, not every one. The profile covers 250,000 to 300,000 clones, with approximately 92% appearing a single time and more than 0.95% taken by the ten largest. The sample was PBMCs or T cells enriched from blood (not recorded which). Every receptor here comes from a woman in her twenties or thirties who had recovered from COVID-19. CDR3s leave out the opening cysteine and the closing phenylalanine or tryptophan.

j_call,v_call,cdr3_aa
TRBJ2-7,TRBV11-2,ASSLDRTYEQY
TRBJ2-5,TRBV9,ASSVVPGGETQY
TRBJ2-5,TRBV5-4,ASSLGGGRVETQY
TRBJ1-1,TRBV4-1,ASSQVAGDQNTEAF
TRBJ1-5,TRBV28,ASSLRQGDSNQPQH
TRBJ2-7,TRBV6-2/TRBV6-3,ASSSPGTGVNEQY
TRBJ2-3,TRBV28,ATLAGSTDTQY
TRBJ2-3,TRBV7-9,ASSSFRDRVTDTQY
TRBJ2-2,TRBV9,ASSVARRTSNTGELF
TRBJ2-2,TRBV5-6,ASSPLGAGVGPGELF
TRBJ2-1,TRBV27,ASSLLASGFNEQF
TRBJ1-5,TRBV19,ASTLTGQGLYSNQPQH
TRBJ2-7,TRBV29-1,SGGGGLPNYEQY
TRBJ1-2,TRBV19,ASSRDRFYGYT
TRBJ2-5,TRBV4-3,ASSQDRGLQETQY
TRBJ1-5,TRBV2,ATSLLNGGNQPQH
TRBJ1-2,TRBV7-9,ASSLGDRGGDGYT
TRBJ1-4,TRBV19,ASSGGQHKNEKLF
TRBJ2-6,TRBV21-1,ASSKGANREGLVSGANVLT
TRBJ1-2,TRBV28,ASRSGTGYGYT
TRBJ2-1,TRBV28,ASSPGGGYNEQF
TRBJ1-6,TRBV14,ASSQETYSPLH
TRBJ2-5,TRBV25-1,ASTLRQGRQETQY
TRBJ2-1,TRBV11-2,ASSARDSGSYNEQF
TRBJ2-7,TRBV9,ASSVAGSGYEQY
TRBJ1-1,TRBV7-2,ASSPPLDSRQAF
TRBJ1-5,TRBV3-1/TRBV3-2,ASSPGQGRRNQPQH
TRBJ1-1,TRBV28,ASSPRRVANTEAF
TRBJ1-6,TRBV7-2,ASSLLVSYNSPLH
TRBJ2-4,TRBV7-8,ASSLSPAAANIQY
TRBJ2-1,TRBV9,ASSVDPGIYNEQF
TRBJ2-5,TRBV27,ASSLGLAGTQETQY
TRBJ2-7,TRBV28,ASSKGQGPYEQY
TRBJ2-7,TRBV24-1,ATSESTGAYEQY
TRBJ1-2,TRBV6-5,ASSYNRGWGYT
TRBJ2-7,TRBV7-9,ASSSTDRSSSYEQY
TRBJ2-1,TRBV2,ASSERRQPNSYNEQF
TRBJ2-5,TRBV21-1,ASSKIPGEGGKTQY
TRBJ1-1,TRBV6-2/TRBV6-3,ASSYPTGGNTEAF
TRBJ1-3,TRBV4-1,ASSQDQGGLGGNTIY
TRBJ2-1,TRBV30,AWGAGGVNEQF
TRBJ2-2,TRBV9,ASSAKLANTGELF
TRBJ1-1,TRBV6-4,ASSDRQDTEAF
TRBJ2-5,TRBV2,ASSGGLAGGIGETQY
TRBJ1-3,TRBV30,AWSVGGNTIY
TRBJ2-7,TRBV6-1,ASSEGGQGY
TRBJ1-2,TRBV15,ATSRDRTDYGYT
TRBJ2-2,TRBV11-3,ASSLEQGTNTGELF
TRBJ2-5,TRBV7-3,ASSFQGGETQY
TRBJ1-5,TRBV30,AWSDRGPGPHQPQH
TRBJ2-5,TRBV5-4,ASSPTGGEETQY
TRBJ2-1,TRBV7-2,ASSLGLAGNEQF
TRBJ2-7,TRBV2,ASGSGYEQY
TRBJ2-7,TRBV7-9,ASSRSSYEQY
TRBJ2-2,TRBV7-2,ASRATGYTGELF
TRBJ1-5,TRBV21-1,ASSKTGQGAGLQPQH
TRBJ2-5,TRBV7-2,ASSLSGTGGYETQY